The 26 T cell receptor beta chains in this list originate from one sample, sequenced in a study of response to subunit inactivated influenza vaccine. TCRdb re-called the RT-PCR reads with MiXCR, one entry per CDR3 protein. The table records roughly 160,000 distinct CDR3 sequences, around 11% of them present only once. This specimen consisted of CD8+ T cells sorted from PBMCs, obtained 23 months after vaccination. The receptor source for this set is a man aged 50-75 years who received an inactivated influenza vaccine.

The chain combines TRBV25-1 with TRBJ1-1, with 7 positions matching TRBD1. The germline CDR1 and CDR2 sequences are MGHDK and SYGVNS. J lost 5 bases, V lost 7 bases, and 7 bases had no gene match. The CDR3 runs 13 residues. CDR3 in amino acids: CASTDRADTEAFF. CDR3 bases: TGTGCCAGCACAGACAGGGCGGATACTGAAGCTTTCTTT.

CDR3 DNA: TGTGCCACCAGTGGTACAGGGGATACTTATCAGCCCCAGCATTTT. Its protein is CATSGTGDTYQPQHF. This rearrangement joins TRBV24-1 to TRBJ1-5; 7 bases are shared with TRBD1. The V segment lost 5 bases and the J segment 5 bases; nucleotides outside the gene matches: 8. The CDR3 covers 15 residues. Germline V gene lookup returns CDR1 KGHDR and CDR2 SFDVKD.

Only a few counts were recorded for this clonotype. The V call is TRBV4-3, the J call TRBJ1-1; maybe TRBD1 (6 bases). The CDR3 runs 19 residues. From germline, CDR1 is LGHNA and CDR2 YSLEER. V was shortened by 1 base and J by 0 bases, with 21 bases between the two germline ends. The CDR3 spells CASSQGTGTDLLVNTEAFF. CDR3 in DNA: TGCGCCAGCAGCCAAGGTACAGGGACGGATTTACTCGTGAACACTGAAGCTTTCTTT.

This clonotype was counted between two and nine times. V is TRBV20-1 and J is TRBJ1-5; no reliable D call. The CDR3 loop spans 15 amino acids. V lost 6 bases and J lost 4, with 19 bases in between. Per the germline V gene, CDR1 is DFQATT and CDR2 is SNEGSKA (reference sequence). This chain's CDR3 is CSAPTRGLGNQPQHF. CDR3 nucleotide sequence: TGCAGTGCCCCTACGAGAGGATTGGGGAATCAGCCCCAGCATTTT.

This clonotype was observed a few times. The DNA of the CDR3 is TGTGCCAGCAGCTCCCCTTTAGCGGGACTGAACACCGGGGAGCTGTTTTTT. This codes for CASSSPLAGLNTGELFF. The rearrangement links TRBV11-2 to TRBJ2-2; TRBD2 matches at 8 bases. CDR1 SGHAT and CDR2 FQNNGV come from the germline V gene. With V trimmed by 4 bases and J by 1 base, 8 bases remained unmatched. The CDR3 has 17 amino acids.

This clonotype showed up just a few times. The chain couples TRBV10-3 to TRBJ2-3, with D tentatively TRBD2 (6 bases). The CDR3 has 13 residues. CDR1 and CDR2 from the germline V gene are ENHRY and SYGVKD. Between the trimmed V and J ends, which lost 7 bases and 1 base, there was a span of 9 bases. This chain's CDR3 is CAIMREGTDTQYF. As DNA, the CDR3 is TGTGCCATCATGCGGGAAGGCACAGATACGCAGTATTTT.

This clonotype was observed many times. The V and J genes are TRBV6-2 or TRBV6-3 and TRBJ2-7; 9 bases map to TRBD1. The CDR3 loop spans 14 amino acids. J was trimmed by 5 bases and V by 8 bases; bases with no gene match: 10. Germline lookup yields CDR1 MNHEY and CDR2 SVGEGT. DNA of the CDR3: TGTGCCAGCCCGCCGGACAGGGGACCCAACGAGCAGTACTTC. Translation gives CASPPDRGPNEQYF.

This clonotype was observed at least ten times. This sequence joins TRBV7-6 and TRBJ2-3, with 9 bases fitting TRBD2. From germline, CDR1 is SGHVS and CDR2 FNYEAQ. This CDR3 is built from 15 residues. J gave up 1 base and V 3 bases, and 2 bases lay outside the gene matches. The CDR3 here is CASSFQREGTDTQYF. The CDR3 bases are TGTGCCAGCAGCTTCCAGCGGGAGGGCACAGATACGCAGTATTTT.

The DNA of the CDR3 is TGCAGCGTTCGTGTATCCCGCACCGGGGAGCTGTTTTTT. Its protein is CSVRVSRTGELFF. The chain employs TRBV29-1 and TRBJ2-2, with D hard to call. Per germline, CDR1 SQVTM and CDR2 ANQGSEA. Trimming cost V 5 bases and J 4 bases, with 11 bases left between them. There are 13 residues in the CDR3.

Regarding this clonotype: This could be a read error, since a much larger clone is one nucleotide away. The V and J genes are TRBV11-2 and TRBJ2-7, with D unclear. The CDR3 is 13 residues long. CDR1 and CDR2 (germline): SGHAT, FQNNGV. The CDR3 coding sequence is TGTGCCAGCGGCTTTACTGGGCCCTCCGAGCAGTACTTC. Residues: CASGFTGPSEQYF. The full variable domain, with the rest looked up from reference TRBV11-2 and TRBJ2-7, is EAGVAQSPRYKIIEKRQSVAFWCNPISGHATLYWYQQILGQGPKLLIQFQNNGVVDDSQLPKDRFSAERLKGVDSTLKIQPAKLEDSAVYLCASGFTGPSEQYFGPGTRLTVT.

This clonotype was found a few times. The rearrangement links TRBV10-3 to TRBJ2-7, with D perhaps TRBD2 (6 bases). Germline CDR1 ENHRY, CDR2 SYGVKD. V was pared by 7 bases and J by 0 bases, with 10 bases between. This CDR3 has 13 residues. CDR3 sequence reads: CAITGGTSYEQYF. Here the CDR3 DNA reads TGTGCCATCACCGGAGGGACCTCCTACGAGCAGTACTTC.

This clonotype was detected many times. This chain connects TRBV12-3 or TRBV12-4 to TRBJ2-7; the D gene is possibly TRBD1 (5 bases). The CDR3 sequence is 11 residues long. V was shortened by 3 bases and J by 5 bases, with 5 bases between the two germline ends. CDR3 protein: CASSLGHEQYF. Written as DNA, the CDR3 is TGTGCCAGCAGTTTGGGGCACGAGCAGTACTTC.

This clonotype was observed a handful of times. The chain links TRBV28 to TRBJ1-1, with D unclear. Germline CDR1 reads MDHEN; CDR2 reads SYDVKM. CDR3 length: 15 residues. The V gene lost 6 bases and the J gene lost 1 base, with 15 bases spanning the gap. CDR3 bases: TGTGCCAGCAGCCCCCTCCGGGCCAAGAACACTGAAGCTTTCTTT. Protein product: CASSPLRAKNTEAFF.

The chain combines TRBV3-1 with TRBJ2-3; the D gene is possibly TRBD1 (5 bases). The germline CDR1 and CDR2 sequences are LGHDT and YNNKEL (reference sequence). This CDR3 spans 14 amino acids. V gave up 1 base and J gave up 3 bases, with 8 bases separating them. CDR3: CASSQAGKTDTQYF. The DNA of the CDR3 is TGTGCCAGCAGCCAAGCAGGGAAAACAGATACGCAGTATTTT.

This chain uses TRBV3-1 with TRBJ1-2; D uncertain. The V end was cut by 1 base, the J end by 3 bases, with 9 bases between. Germline CDR1 reads LGHDT; CDR2 reads YNNKEL (reference sequence). The CDR3 runs to 14 residues. Written as DNA, the CDR3 is TGTGCCAGCAGCCAAGTCAACACTCACTATGGCTACACCTTC. Its protein product is CASSQVNTHYGYTF.

This clonotype came up a few times. J is TRBJ2-2 and V is TRBV7-9, with 8 nucleotides matching TRBD1. This CDR3 is built from 15 residues. Germline CDR1 is SEHNR and CDR2 is FQNEAQ (reference sequence). J lost 3 bases, V lost 1 base, and 1 base had no gene match. In nucleotides, the CDR3 is TGTGCCAGCAGCTTAGACAGGGGGGACACCGGGGAGCTGTTTTTT. Translated: CASSLDRGDTGELFF.

V is TRBV20-1 and J is TRBJ1-2; 9 positions match TRBD1. J gave up 3 bases and V 6 bases, and 5 bases lay outside the gene matches. CDR3 length: 13 amino acids. The germline V gene has CDR1 DFQATT and CDR2 SNEGSKA (reference sequence). CDR3 amino acids: CSARDRDDYGYTF. CDR3 DNA: TGCAGTGCCAGGGACAGGGATGACTATGGCTACACCTTC.

This clonotype was detected a few times. CDR3 in amino acids: CASSLSWVGETEAFF. The CDR3 DNA reads TGTGCCAGCAGCTTGTCCTGGGTGGGTGAAACTGAAGCTTTCTTT. V usage is TRBV5-6 and J usage is TRBJ1-1; no reliable D call. With 1 base removed from V and 5 bases from J, the gap between germline ends came to 15 bases. The V gene's germline CDR1 is SGHDT and CDR2 YYEEEE. The CDR3 covers 15 residues.

The chain is built from TRBV9 and TRBJ1-6; no clear D gene. Germline lookup yields CDR1 SGDLS and CDR2 YYNGEE. V lost 4 bases and J lost 13, with 15 bases in between. The CDR3 extends over 13 amino acids. CDR3 amino acids: CASSRTTDPPLHF. The CDR3 nucleotides are TGTGCCAGCAGCCGCACGACGGACCCGCCCCTCCACTTT.

At least ten counts were recorded for this clonotype. This rearrangement joins TRBV29-1 to TRBJ2-5; the match to TRBD2 covers 8 bases. The V and J ends lost 2 bases and 5 bases, in that order; junction bases with no gene match: 10. Germline lookup yields CDR1 SQVTM and CDR2 ANQGSEA. This CDR3 contains 15 residues. Written as DNA, the CDR3 is TGCAGCGTTGAAACGGGTCTAGCGGGCGGTGAGACCCAGTACTTC. Translation: CSVETGLAGGETQYF.

This clonotype was seen more than once but under ten times. CDR3 residues: CASTYRASSHEQYF. The CDR3 region has the DNA TGTGCCAGCACATACAGGGCCAGTTCCCACGAGCAGTACTTC. The chain combines TRBV6-1 with TRBJ2-7, with D perhaps TRBD1 (6 bases). The germline V and J ends were trimmed by 7 bases and 5 bases, with 18 bases remaining between them. This CDR3 is 14 amino acids long. CDR1 is MNHNS and CDR2 is SASEGT in the germline V gene.

This clonotype was seen a handful of times. This sequence joins TRBV11-2 and TRBJ2-7; no reliable D call. The V gene's germline CDR1 is SGHAT and CDR2 FQNNGV. V was shortened by 2 bases and J by 0 bases, with 11 bases between the two germline ends. This CDR3 is built from 15 residues. The CDR3 is CASSLYWLSSYEQYF. In nucleotides, the CDR3 is TGTGCCAGCAGCTTATATTGGTTGAGCTCCTACGAGCAGTACTTC.

The CDR3 reads CASGERREVNTGELFF. The CDR3 region has the DNA TGTGCCAGCGGGGAGAGGCGGGAGGTAAACACCGGGGAGCTGTTTTTT. The rearrangement links TRBV3-1 to TRBJ2-2; 8 bases map to TRBD2. This CDR3 is 16 amino acids long. The V gene's germline CDR1 is LGHDT and CDR2 YNNKEL (reference sequence). Trimming at V came to 8 bases and at J to 2 bases, leaving 10 bases not matched to a gene.

The rearrangement joins TRBV30 to TRBJ1-1, with 8 bases that match TRBD1. This CDR3 comprises 13 residues. The junction had 4 bases not matched to a gene; V was cut back by 3 bases and J by 4 bases. Germline assignment: CDR1 GTSNPN and CDR2 SVGIG (reference sequence). The CDR3 nucleotides are TGTGCCTGGAGCCAAACAGGGGGCACTGAAGCTTTCTTT. As protein: CAWSQTGGTEAFF.

This clonotype was seen many times. The chain carries TRBV4-1 and TRBJ2-1; weak D call: TRBD1 (6 bases). V was shortened by 1 base and J by 6 bases, with 13 bases between the two germline ends. Germline V gene sequence: CDR1 MGHRA, CDR2 YSYEKL. CDR3 size: 15 residues. The CDR3 loop is CASSQATGSGNEQFF. The DNA for the CDR3 is TGCGCCAGCAGCCAAGCTACAGGGTCTGGCAATGAGCAGTTCTTC.

V gene TRBV2 combines with J gene TRBJ2-1; no definite D call. The CDR3 has 12 amino acids. CDR1 is SNHLY, CDR2 FYNNEI, per germline. V lost 9 bases, J lost 5 bases, and 11 bases lay in between. The CDR3: CASLSLDNEQFF. DNA of the CDR3: TGTGCCAGTCTATCGCTGGACAATGAGCAGTTCTTC.